These T cell receptor beta chains were read from a single sample in a study of T cell repertoires in cytomegalovirus infection. TCRdb re-derived calls from the reads in MiXCR, one entry per CDR3 protein. Among some 560,000 distinct CDR3 sequences listed, about 39% were seen once. Antigens of these TCRs are unknown. This material consisted of cultured PBMCs, taken from culture after CMV antigen stimulation. The source is a human donor in good health (CMV status not recorded). Some clones in this sample may be carry-over from other donors' samples. CDR3s include the opening cysteine and the closing phenylalanine or tryptophan. A D gene is named only where the DNA matches it firmly. Size is omitted from some rows. Given values are once, few, many or a class for expanded clones.

CDR3aa: CSARPPVLTSGGNNEQFF; CDR3nt: TGCAGTGCTAGGCCTCCAGTCCTCACTAGCGGGGGGAACAATGAGCAGTTCTTC; d_gene: TRBD2; j_gene: TRBJ2-1; v_gene: TRBV20-1; abundance: -
CDR3aa: CASSLLGRDEQFF; CDR3nt: TGTGCCAGCAGCTTGCTAGGTCGGGATGAGCAGTTCTTC; d_gene: -; j_gene: TRBJ2-1; v_gene: TRBV7-8; abundance: -
CDR3aa: CSVDGRGSDTQYF; CDR3nt: TGCAGCGTTGACGGACGGGGGTCCGATACGCAGTATTTT; d_gene: -; j_gene: TRBJ2-3; v_gene: TRBV29-1; abundance: -
CDR3aa: CAWRVGQGGGYTF; CDR3nt: TGTGCCTGGAGGGTAGGACAGGGTGGTGGCTACACCTTC; d_gene: TRBD1; j_gene: TRBJ1-2; v_gene: TRBV30; abundance: -
CDR3aa: CASSLSRAPGGNEQFF; CDR3nt: TGTGCCAGCAGCTTATCGCGGGCCCCCGGGGGCAATGAGCAGTTCTTC; d_gene: -; j_gene: TRBJ2-1; v_gene: TRBV7-8; abundance: many
CDR3aa: CASRGPTYYGYTF; CDR3nt: TGTGCCAGCAGGGGGCCTACTTACTATGGCTACACCTTC; d_gene: -; j_gene: TRBJ1-2; v_gene: TRBV6-5; abundance: -
CDR3aa: CASSEPHIRQGEAGELFF; CDR3nt: TGTGCCAGCAGTGAACCACACATACGGCAGGGCGAGGCCGGGGAGCTGTTTTTT; d_gene: -; j_gene: TRBJ2-2; v_gene: TRBV6-1; abundance: few
CDR3aa: CASSLAGRWGTGELFF; CDR3nt: TGTGCCAGCAGCTTAGCCGGGAGGTGGGGCACCGGGGAGCTGTTTTTT; d_gene: TRBD2; j_gene: TRBJ2-2; v_gene: TRBV7-6; abundance: -
CDR3aa: CSAERVSGNTIYF; CDR3nt: TGCAGCGCCGAACGGGTTTCTGGAAACACCATATATTTT; d_gene: -; j_gene: TRBJ1-3; v_gene: TRBV29-1; abundance: -
CDR3aa: CASRTPGQRNYGYTF; CDR3nt: TGTGCCAGTAGGACACCGGGACAAAGGAACTATGGCTACACCTTC; d_gene: -; j_gene: TRBJ1-2; v_gene: TRBV19; abundance: -
CDR3aa: CASQDSYYEQYF; CDR3nt: TGTGCCAGTCAAGACAGCTACTACGAGCAGTACTTC; d_gene: -; j_gene: TRBJ2-7; v_gene: TRBV6-2/TRBV6-3; abundance: -
CDR3aa: CASTRAGEDLYGYTF; CDR3nt: TGTGCCAGCACTCGAGCGGGGGAGGACCTGTATGGCTACACCTTC; d_gene: -; j_gene: TRBJ1-2; v_gene: TRBV6-8; abundance: -
CDR3aa: CASSLGSPMNTEAFF; CDR3nt: TGTGCCAGCTCCCTCGGGTCTCCCATGAACACTGAAGCTTTCTTT; d_gene: -; j_gene: TRBJ1-1; v_gene: TRBV18; abundance: -
CDR3aa: CASSLAVTGANVLTF; CDR3nt: TGTGCCAGCAGCTTGGCGGTTACTGGGGCCAACGTCCTGACTTTC; d_gene: -; j_gene: TRBJ2-6; v_gene: TRBV5-4; abundance: -
CDR3aa: CASTIPQGAVGELFF; CDR3nt: TGTGCCAGCACAATCCCCCAGGGGGCGGTCGGGGAGCTGTTTTTT; d_gene: TRBD1; j_gene: TRBJ2-2; v_gene: TRBV7-2; abundance: many
CDR3aa: CASSVDPKRAYEQYF; CDR3nt: TGTGCCAGCAGCGTAGATCCCAAAAGGGCCTACGAGCAGTACTTC; d_gene: -; j_gene: TRBJ2-7; v_gene: TRBV9; abundance: -
CDR3aa: CASSLRARVQETQYF; CDR3nt: TGTGCCAGCAGCTTGAGGGCGAGGGTACAAGAGACCCAGTACTTC; d_gene: -; j_gene: TRBJ2-5; v_gene: TRBV7-6; abundance: -
CDR3aa: CASSTAGGGEQFF; CDR3nt: TGTGCCAGCAGTACGGCGGGAGGGGGGGAGCAGTTCTTC; d_gene: TRBD2; j_gene: TRBJ2-1; v_gene: TRBV12-3/TRBV12-4; abundance: -
CDR3aa: CATSRYRTGANVLTF; CDR3nt: TGTGCCACCAGCAGGTACAGGACTGGGGCCAACGTCCTGACTTTC; d_gene: -; j_gene: TRBJ2-6; v_gene: TRBV15; abundance: few
CDR3aa: CASKTGTQMAEAFF; CDR3nt: TGTGCCAGCAAGACAGGGACTCAAATGGCTGAAGCTTTCTTT; d_gene: TRBD1; j_gene: TRBJ1-1; v_gene: TRBV25-1; abundance: -
CDR3aa: CASSQGGGDRDFEQFF; CDR3nt: TGTGCCAGCAGCCAAGGGGGAGGGGACAGGGATTTTGAGCAGTTCTTC; d_gene: TRBD1; j_gene: TRBJ2-1; v_gene: TRBV4-2; abundance: -
CDR3aa: CSAANRGNEKLFF; CDR3nt: TGCAGCGCAGCAAACAGGGGGAATGAAAAACTGTTTTTT; d_gene: TRBD1; j_gene: TRBJ1-4; v_gene: TRBV29-1; abundance: few
CDR3aa: CASSESGTNYEQYF; CDR3nt: TGTGCCAGCAGTGAATCGGGGACAAACTACGAGCAGTACTTC; d_gene: -; j_gene: TRBJ2-7; v_gene: TRBV6-1; abundance: -
CDR3aa: CASSLSRVGETQYF; CDR3nt: TGTGCCAGCAGCTTATCTAGGGTAGGAGAGACCCAGTACTTC; d_gene: -; j_gene: TRBJ2-5; v_gene: TRBV7-2; abundance: many
CDR3aa: CASSPGPHAWEQYF; CDR3nt: TGTGCCAGCAGTCCCGGACCCCACGCATGGGAGCAGTACTTC; d_gene: -; j_gene: TRBJ2-7; v_gene: TRBV27; abundance: -
CDR3aa: CASSWNSGVETQYF; CDR3nt: TGTGCCAGCAGCTGGAACTCAGGGGTGGAGACCCAGTACTTC; d_gene: -; j_gene: TRBJ2-5; v_gene: TRBV7-2; abundance: -
CDR3aa: CASSLDGRASYEQYF; CDR3nt: TGTGCCAGCAGCTTAGACGGGAGGGCTTCCTACGAGCAGTACTTC; d_gene: TRBD2; j_gene: TRBJ2-7; v_gene: TRBV7-2; abundance: -
CDR3aa: CASSWETFMGAYGEAFF; CDR3nt: TGTGCCAGCAGTTGGGAGACTTTCATGGGGGCGTATGGTGAAGCTTTCTTT; d_gene: -; j_gene: TRBJ1-1; v_gene: TRBV12-3/TRBV12-4; abundance: few
CDR3aa: CATSSQGQGNSPLHF; CDR3nt: TGTGCCACCTCCTCACAGGGGCAGGGGAATTCACCCCTCCACTTT; d_gene: TRBD1; j_gene: TRBJ1-6; v_gene: TRBV6-1; abundance: -
CDR3aa: CASLRLAGDNEQFF; CDR3nt: TGTGCCAGTTTGAGACTAGCGGGGGACAATGAGCAGTTCTTC; d_gene: TRBD2; j_gene: TRBJ2-1; v_gene: TRBV2; abundance: few
CDR3aa: CASSTGTISSYEQYF; CDR3nt: TGTGCCAGCAGTACCGGGACTATAAGCTCCTACGAGCAGTACTTC; d_gene: TRBD2; j_gene: TRBJ2-7; v_gene: TRBV27; abundance: -
CDR3aa: CASSQVRHTWSGELFF; CDR3nt: TGTGCCAGCAGCCAAGTACGGCACACCTGGAGTGGGGAGCTGTTTTTT; d_gene: -; j_gene: TRBJ2-2; v_gene: TRBV4-2; abundance: few
CDR3aa: CASRSSPRNEKLFF; CDR3nt: TGTGCCAGCAGATCGTCCCCGCGTAATGAAAAACTGTTTTTT; d_gene: -; j_gene: TRBJ1-4; v_gene: TRBV6-1; abundance: -
CDR3aa: CASSGTVQAPLHF; CDR3nt: TGTGCCAGCAGTGGGACAGTTCAGGCACCCCTCCACTTT; d_gene: -; j_gene: TRBJ1-6; v_gene: TRBV2; abundance: -
CDR3aa: CASSAHTEAFF; CDR3nt: TGTGCCAGCAGCGCTCACACTGAAGCTTTCTTT; d_gene: -; j_gene: TRBJ1-1; v_gene: TRBV6-1; abundance: -
CDR3aa: CASSQEATALAKNIQYF; CDR3nt: TGCGCCAGCAGCCAAGAGGCCACAGCTCTAGCCAAAAACATTCAGTACTTC; d_gene: -; j_gene: TRBJ2-4; v_gene: TRBV4-1; abundance: once
CDR3aa: CASSLLGRLDTEAFF; CDR3nt: TGTGCCAGCAGCTTGCTCGGCAGGCTGGACACTGAAGCTTTCTTT; d_gene: -; j_gene: TRBJ1-1; v_gene: TRBV5-5; abundance: -
CDR3aa: CSARAGQGVNEKLFF; CDR3nt: TGCAGTGCTAGAGCCGGACAGGGCGTGAATGAAAAACTGTTTTTT; d_gene: TRBD1; j_gene: TRBJ1-4; v_gene: TRBV20-1; abundance: -
CDR3aa: CASSPTGGVGETQYF; CDR3nt: TGTGCCAGCAGCCCCACGGGGGGGGTAGGAGAGACCCAGTACTTC; d_gene: TRBD2; j_gene: TRBJ2-5; v_gene: TRBV7-2; abundance: few
CDR3aa: CASSTYIEEKLFF; CDR3nt: TGTGCCAGCTCCACATACATCGAGGAAAAACTGTTTTTT; d_gene: -; j_gene: TRBJ1-4; v_gene: TRBV28; abundance: -
CDR3aa: CASSPGTLSSYNEQFF; CDR3nt: TGTGCCAGCAGCCCCGGGACTTTGAGCTCCTACAATGAGCAGTTCTTC; d_gene: -; j_gene: TRBJ2-1; v_gene: TRBV11-2; abundance: few
CDR3aa: CSVGTPGMEQYF; CDR3nt: TGCAGTGTCGGGACTCCCGGAATGGAGCAGTACTTC; d_gene: -; j_gene: TRBJ2-7; v_gene: TRBV20-1; abundance: -
CDR3aa: CASSLVTVSTGELFF; CDR3nt: TGTGCCAGCAGCTTAGTTACAGTCAGCACCGGGGAGCTGTTTTTT; d_gene: -; j_gene: TRBJ2-2; v_gene: TRBV7-6; abundance: few
CDR3aa: CASSHGQGNDLMRTQYF; CDR3nt: TGTGCCAGCAGCCACGGACAGGGCAATGATCTGATGCGTACGCAGTATTTT; d_gene: TRBD1; j_gene: TRBJ2-3; v_gene: TRBV7-8; abundance: few
CDR3aa: CASSSTSGDSKNNEQFF; CDR3nt: TGCGCCAGCAGCTCGACTAGCGGGGATTCAAAGAACAATGAGCAGTTCTTC; d_gene: TRBD2; j_gene: TRBJ2-1; v_gene: TRBV5-1; abundance: -
CDR3aa: CASSLLEKDTQYF; CDR3nt: TGTGCCAGCAGCTTATTGGAGAAGGATACGCAGTATTTT; d_gene: -; j_gene: TRBJ2-3; v_gene: TRBV7-9; abundance: -
CDR3aa: CSATTPTEREKGVAKNIQYF; CDR3nt: TGCAGTGCTACCACCCCTACGGAGCGGGAGAAAGGGGTAGCCAAAAACATTCAGTACTTC; d_gene: TRBD2; j_gene: TRBJ2-4; v_gene: TRBV20-1; abundance: -